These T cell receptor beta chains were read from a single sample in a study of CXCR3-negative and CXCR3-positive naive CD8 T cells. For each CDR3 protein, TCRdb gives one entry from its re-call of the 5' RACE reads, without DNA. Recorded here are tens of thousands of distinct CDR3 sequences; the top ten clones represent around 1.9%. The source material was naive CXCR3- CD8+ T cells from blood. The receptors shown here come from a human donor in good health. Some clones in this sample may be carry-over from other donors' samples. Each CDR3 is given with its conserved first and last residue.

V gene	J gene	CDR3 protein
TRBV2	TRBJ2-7	CATLGGANYEQYF
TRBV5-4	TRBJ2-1	CASSPTGGPDYNEQFF
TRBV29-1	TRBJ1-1	CSVEGANTEAFF
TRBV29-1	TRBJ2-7	CSVEGTGYEQYF
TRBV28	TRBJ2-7	CASRDRGYEQYF
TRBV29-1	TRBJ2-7	CSVKQTYEQYF
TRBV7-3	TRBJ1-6	CASSFNRGDSPLHF
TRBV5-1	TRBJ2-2	CASSPSGELFF
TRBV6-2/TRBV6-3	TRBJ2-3	CASSYSIRTSGEDTQYF
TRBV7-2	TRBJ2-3	CASSLLAGSTDTQYF
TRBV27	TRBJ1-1	CASSYFTENTEAFF
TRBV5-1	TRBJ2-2	CASSISGELFF
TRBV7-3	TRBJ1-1	CASTPTGADTEAFF
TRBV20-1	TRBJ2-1	CSAPGGISYNEQFF
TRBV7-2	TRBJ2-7	CASSLVQVPYAQYF
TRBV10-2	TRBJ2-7	CASSRSQGTSEQYF
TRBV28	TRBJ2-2	CASSEGDRVNTGELFF
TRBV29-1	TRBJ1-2	CSVEPPEDPDYGYTF
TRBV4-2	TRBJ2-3	CASSQDPAGSTDTQYF
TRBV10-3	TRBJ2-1	CAISESQEQFF
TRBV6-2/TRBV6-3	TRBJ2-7	CASSYRTSGAPPYEQYF
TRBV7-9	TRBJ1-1	CASSRTGVNEAFF
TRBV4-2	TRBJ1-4	CASSQFPSSTNEKLFF
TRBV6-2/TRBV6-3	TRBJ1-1	CASSYSTWEKTEAFF
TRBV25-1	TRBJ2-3	CASSDGTGPRTDTQYF
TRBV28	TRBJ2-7	CASSSRYSTTGLVYEQYF
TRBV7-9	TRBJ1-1	CASSLLQAIEAFF